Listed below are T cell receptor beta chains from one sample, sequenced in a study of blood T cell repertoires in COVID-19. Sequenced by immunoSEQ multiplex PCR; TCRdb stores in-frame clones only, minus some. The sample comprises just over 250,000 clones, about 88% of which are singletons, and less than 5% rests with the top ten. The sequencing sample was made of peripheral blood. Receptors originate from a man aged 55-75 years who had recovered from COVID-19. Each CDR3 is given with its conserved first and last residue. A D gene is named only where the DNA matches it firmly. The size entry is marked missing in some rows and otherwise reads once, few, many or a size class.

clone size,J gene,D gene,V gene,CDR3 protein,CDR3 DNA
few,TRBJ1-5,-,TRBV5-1,CASSPDSFSNQPQHF,TGCGCCAGCAGCCCCGACAGCTTTAGCAATCAGCCCCAGCATTTT
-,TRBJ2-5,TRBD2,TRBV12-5,CASGKGTSGAKETQYF,TGTGCTAGTGGTAAAGGGACTAGCGGGGCGAAAGAGACCCAGTACTTC
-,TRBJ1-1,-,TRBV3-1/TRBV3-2,CASSQVEETFF,TGTGCCAGCAGCCAAGTTGAAGAGACTTTCTTT
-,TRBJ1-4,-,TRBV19,CASSLTSTNEKLFF,TGTGCCAGTAGCCTCACTTCAACTAATGAAAAACTGTTTTTT
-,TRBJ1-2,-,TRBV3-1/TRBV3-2,CASSERTFSDGYGYTF,TGTGCCAGCAGCGAACGGACATTCTCAGATGGTTATGGCTACACCTTC
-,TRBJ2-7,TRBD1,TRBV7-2,CASSLAQGQGTYEQYF,TGTGCCAGCAGCTTAGCGCAGGGACAGGGTACCTACGAGCAGTACTTC
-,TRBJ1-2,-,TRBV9,CASSVDTDHNNYGYTF,TGTGCCAGCAGCGTAGACACAGATCACAATAACTATGGCTACACCTTC
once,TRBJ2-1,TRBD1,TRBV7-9,CASSSRDRPYNEQFF,TGTGCCAGCAGCTCCCGGGACAGACCCTACAATGAGCAGTTCTTC
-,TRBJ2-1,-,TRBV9,CASSAGTAYNEQFF,TGTGCCAGCAGCGCCGGGACTGCCTACAATGAGCAGTTCTTC
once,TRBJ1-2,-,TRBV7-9,CASRPGLSNYGYTF,TGTGCCAGCAGGCCCGGACTCTCCAACTATGGCTACACCTTC
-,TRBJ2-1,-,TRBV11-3,CASSLPRGEQFF,TGTGCCAGCAGCTTACCGCGGGGTGAGCAGTTCTTC
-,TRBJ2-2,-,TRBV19,CASRPLGMNTGELFF,TGTGCCAGTAGACCTTTGGGCATGAACACCGGGGAGCTGTTTTTT
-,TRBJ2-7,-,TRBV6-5,CASSYLGRGSYEQYF,TGTGCCAGCAGTTACTTGGGGCGGGGATCCTACGAGCAGTACTTC
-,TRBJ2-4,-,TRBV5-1,CASKIPGENIQYF,TGCGCCAGCAAAATCCCAGGGGAAAACATTCAGTACTTC
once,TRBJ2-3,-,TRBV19,CASSNRDLRTDTQYF,TGTGCCAGTAGTAACCGGGACTTGCGCACAGATACGCAGTATTTT
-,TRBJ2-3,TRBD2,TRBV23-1,CASSQSAGGQSDTQYF,TGCGCCAGCAGTCAATCGGCGGGGGGGCAGTCTGATACGCAGTATTTT
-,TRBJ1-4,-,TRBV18,CASSPGQNEKLFF,TGTGCCAGCTCACCTGGACAGAATGAAAAACTGTTTTTT
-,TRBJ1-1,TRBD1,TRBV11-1,CASSLGTGVEAFF,TGTGCCAGCAGCTTAGGGACAGGAGTTGAAGCTTTCTTT
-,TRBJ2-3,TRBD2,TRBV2,CASFRTGTSGGTDTQYF,TGTGCCAGCTTTAGGACCGGGACTAGCGGGGGAACAGATACGCAGTATTTT
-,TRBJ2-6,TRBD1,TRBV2,CASSEKGGRLPGANVLTF,TGTGCCAGCAGTGAGAAAGGGGGCAGGTTGCCTGGGGCCAACGTCCTGACTTTC
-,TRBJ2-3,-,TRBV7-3,CASSLGSDGGRDTQYF,TGTGCCAGCAGCTTAGGTTCGGACGGGGGTCGAGATACGCAGTATTTT
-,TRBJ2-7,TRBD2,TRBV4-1,CASSQDGSGLAGDWQYF,TGCGCCAGCAGCCAAGATGGGTCCGGGCTAGCGGGGGATTGGCAGTACTTC
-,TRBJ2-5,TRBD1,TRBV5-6,CASSSRGQAGAETQYF,TGTGCCAGCAGCTCCCGGGGACAGGCAGGAGCGGAGACCCAGTACTTC